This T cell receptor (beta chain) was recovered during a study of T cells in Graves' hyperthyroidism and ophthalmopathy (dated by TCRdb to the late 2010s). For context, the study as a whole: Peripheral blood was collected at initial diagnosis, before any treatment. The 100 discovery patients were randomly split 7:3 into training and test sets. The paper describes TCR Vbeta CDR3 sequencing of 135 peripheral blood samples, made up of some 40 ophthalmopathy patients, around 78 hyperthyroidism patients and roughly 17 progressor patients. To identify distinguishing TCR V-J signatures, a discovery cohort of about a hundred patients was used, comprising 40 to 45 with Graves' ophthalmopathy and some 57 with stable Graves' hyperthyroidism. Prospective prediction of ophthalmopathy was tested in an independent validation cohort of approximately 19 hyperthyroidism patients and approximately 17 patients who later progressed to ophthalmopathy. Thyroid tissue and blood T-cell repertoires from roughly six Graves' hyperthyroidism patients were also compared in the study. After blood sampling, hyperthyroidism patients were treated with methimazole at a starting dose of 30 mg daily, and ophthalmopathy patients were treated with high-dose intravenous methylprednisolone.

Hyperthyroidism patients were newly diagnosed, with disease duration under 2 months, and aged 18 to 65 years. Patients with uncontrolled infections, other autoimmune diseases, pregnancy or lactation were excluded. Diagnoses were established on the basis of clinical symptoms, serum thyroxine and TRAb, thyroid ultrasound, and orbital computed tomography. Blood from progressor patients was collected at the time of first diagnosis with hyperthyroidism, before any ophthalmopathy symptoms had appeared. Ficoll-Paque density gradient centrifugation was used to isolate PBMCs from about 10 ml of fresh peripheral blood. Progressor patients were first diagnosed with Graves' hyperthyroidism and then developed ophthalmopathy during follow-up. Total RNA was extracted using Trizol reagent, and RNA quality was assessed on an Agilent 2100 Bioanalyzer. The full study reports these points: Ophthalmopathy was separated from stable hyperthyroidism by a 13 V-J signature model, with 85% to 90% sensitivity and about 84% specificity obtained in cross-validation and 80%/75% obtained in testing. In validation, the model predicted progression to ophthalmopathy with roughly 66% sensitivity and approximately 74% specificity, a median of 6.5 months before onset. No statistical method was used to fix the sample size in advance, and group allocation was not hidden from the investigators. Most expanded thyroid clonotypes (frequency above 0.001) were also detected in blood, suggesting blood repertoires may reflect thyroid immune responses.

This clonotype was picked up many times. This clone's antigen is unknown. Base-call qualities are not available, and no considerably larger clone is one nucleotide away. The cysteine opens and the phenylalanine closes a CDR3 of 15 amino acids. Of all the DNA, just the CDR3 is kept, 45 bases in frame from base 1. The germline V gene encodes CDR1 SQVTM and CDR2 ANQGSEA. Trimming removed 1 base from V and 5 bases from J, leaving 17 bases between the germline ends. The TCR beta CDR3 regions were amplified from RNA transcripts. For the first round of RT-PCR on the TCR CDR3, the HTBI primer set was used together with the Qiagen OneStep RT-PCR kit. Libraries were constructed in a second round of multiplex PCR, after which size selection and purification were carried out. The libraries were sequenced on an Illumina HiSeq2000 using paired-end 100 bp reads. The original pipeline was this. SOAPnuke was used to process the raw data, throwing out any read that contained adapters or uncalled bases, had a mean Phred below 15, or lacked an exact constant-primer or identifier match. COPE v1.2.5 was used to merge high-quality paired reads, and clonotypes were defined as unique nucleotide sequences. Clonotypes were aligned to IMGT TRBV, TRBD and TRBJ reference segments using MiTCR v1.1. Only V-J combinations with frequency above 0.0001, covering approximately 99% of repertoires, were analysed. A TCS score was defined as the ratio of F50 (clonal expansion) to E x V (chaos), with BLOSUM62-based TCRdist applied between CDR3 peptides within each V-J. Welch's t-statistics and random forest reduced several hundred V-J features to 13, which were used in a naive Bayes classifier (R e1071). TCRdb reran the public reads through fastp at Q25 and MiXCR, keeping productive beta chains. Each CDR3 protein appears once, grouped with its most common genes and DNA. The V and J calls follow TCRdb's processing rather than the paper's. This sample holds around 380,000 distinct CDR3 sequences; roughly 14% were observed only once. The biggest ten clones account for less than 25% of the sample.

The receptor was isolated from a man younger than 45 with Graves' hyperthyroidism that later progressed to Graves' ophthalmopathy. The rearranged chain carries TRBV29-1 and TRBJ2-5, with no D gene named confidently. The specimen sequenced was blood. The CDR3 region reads CSVEAPTYVMETQYF. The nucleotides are TGCAGCGTTGAAGCTCCGACCTATGTCATGGAGACCCAGTACTTC.